Each of the 24 T cell receptor beta chains below was sequenced from the same sample in a study of beta chain features in type 1 diabetes. Reverse transcription of all isolated RNA meant that expressed TCRB transcripts were sequenced. Profiling relied on immunoSEQ multiplex PCR, and the TCRdb table lists in-frame clones only, not all of them. The sample has roughly 170,000 clones, approximately 13% seen once. The sample comprised central memory CD4+ T cells from blood. Every receptor here comes from a woman between 18 and 29 years old in good health.

The chain has TRBV2 and TRBJ1-4; the match to TRBD1 covers 7 bases. In germline, CDR1 is SNHLY, CDR2 FYNNEI. There are 13 residues in the CDR3. The junction had 1 base not matched to a gene; V was cut back by 5 bases and J by 4 bases. The CDR3 spells CASSRGLNEKLFF. Here the CDR3 DNA reads TGTGCCAGCAGTAGGGGGCTTAATGAAAAACTGTTTTTT.

This sequence joins TRBV28 and TRBJ1-5; a possible D gene is TRBD1 (5 bases). This CDR3 is built from 15 residues. Trimming removed 6 bases from V and 3 bases from J, with 15 bases in between. CDR1 is MDHEN, CDR2 SYDVKM, per germline. The CDR3 reads CASRKDKGANQPQHF. The CDR3, as DNA: TGTGCCAGCAGGAAGGACAAAGGGGCCAATCAGCCCCAGCATTTT.

CDR3 DNA: TGTGCCAGCAGTGGGACTAGCGGGAAAAATGAGCAGTTCTTC. Its protein is CASSGTSGKNEQFF. The rearrangement links TRBV2 to TRBJ2-1; 12 nucleotides agree with TRBD2. The V and J ends lost 4 bases and 7 bases, in that order; junction bases with no gene match: 2. The CDR3 is 14 amino acids. The germline gives CDR1 SNHLY, CDR2 FYNNEI. Using reference TRBV2 and TRBJ2-1 for the parts outside the CDR3, the full variable domain is EPEVTQTPSHQVTQMGQEVILRCVPISNHLYFYWYRQILGQKVEFLVSFYNNEISEKSEIFDDQFSVERPDGSNFTLKIRSTKLEDSAMYFCASSGTSGKNEQFFGPGTRLTVL.

The chain is built from TRBV25-1 and TRBJ1-2; D gene uncertain. CDR1 MGHDK and CDR2 SYGVNS come from the germline V gene. V was clipped by 3 bases and J by 4 bases, with 15 bases between them. The length of the CDR3 is 15 residues. The CDR3 region is CASSEWGGSPYGYTF. CDR3 nucleotide sequence: TGTGCCAGCAGTGAGTGGGGAGGCAGCCCCTATGGCTACACCTTC.

There are a few counts of this clone. The J gene is TRBJ1-1, the V gene TRBV2; possibly TRBD1 for D (6 bases). V shed 11 bases and J shed 1 base, with 20 bases lying between them. Germline CDR1 is SNHLY and CDR2 is FYNNEI. CDR3 size: 15 residues. CDR3 nucleotide sequence: TGTGCCGGCCGGGACAAACTCCTTACGAACACTGAAGCTTTCTTT. Its translation is CAGRDKLLTNTEAFF.

The rearrangement links TRBV6-1 to TRBJ1-2; D unresolved. The CDR3 runs 14 residues. The germline gives CDR1 MNHNS, CDR2 SASEGT. Trimming removed 1 base from V and 3 bases from J, with 9 bases in between. As DNA, the CDR3 is TGTGCCAGCAGTGAAGGAAACAGACACTATGGCTACACCTTC. Translated, it gives CASSEGNRHYGYTF.

This clone was observed a handful of times. The junction departs from germline at one end; a sequencing error may be responsible. The V call is TRBV6-5, the J call TRBJ1-2; D remains ambiguous. Germline V gene data show CDR1 as MNHEY and CDR2 as SVGAGI. This CDR3 is built from 14 residues. The CDR3 region is CASSYSVMAYDYTF. DNA for the CDR3: TGTGCCAGCAGTTACTCGGTTATGGCTTATGACTACACCTTC.

V usage is TRBV4-3 and J usage is TRBJ2-3, with a weak D call TRBD1 (5 bases). Trimming removed 3 bases at V and 4 bases at J, with 8 bases between. From germline, CDR1 is LGHNA and CDR2 YSLEER. The CDR3 is made up of 13 amino acids. The CDR3 DNA follows: TGCGCCAGCAGCCACAGGGTCTCAGATACGCAGTATTTT. Amino acid sequence: CASSHRVSDTQYF.

This clone has a handful of counts. This chain joins TRBV29-1 and TRBJ2-2; 11 nucleotides align to TRBD2. The V gene end was trimmed by 1 base and the J gene end by 5 bases; junction bases not matched to a gene: 15. From germline, CDR1 is SQVTM and CDR2 ANQGSEA. The CDR3 sequence is 19 residues long. The CDR3: CSVEGRLGRSGRGTGELFF. CDR3 DNA: TGCAGCGTTGAAGGTCGACTTGGCCGTAGCGGGAGGGGGACCGGGGAGCTGTTTTTT.

In DNA, the CDR3 is TGCAGCGTTGAATTGATGGCGGTTCGTGGCTACACCTTC. Translating it yields CSVELMAVRGYTF. The chain employs TRBV29-1 and TRBJ1-2; D is undetermined. Germline V gene sequence: CDR1 SQVTM, CDR2 ANQGSEA. The CDR3 is 13 amino acids. Trimming took off 2 bases at V and 7 bases at J, with 14 bases between the two ends.

CDR3 in DNA: TGCAGCGCTCAACTAGCGGGCCTTCGCGAGCAGTTCTTC. Amino acids: CSAQLAGLREQFF. The V call is TRBV29-1, the J call TRBJ2-1; TRBD2 matches at 9 bases. The CDR3 has 13 amino acids. Per germline, CDR1 SQVTM and CDR2 ANQGSEA. V shed 7 bases, J shed 10 bases, and the junction held 11 bases outside the gene matches.

The chain couples TRBV15 to TRBJ2-3, with a weak D call TRBD1 (5 bases). Deletions cut 4 bases from V and 5 bases from J, with 13 bases between. Germline assignment: CDR1 LNHNV and CDR2 YYDKDF (reference sequence). This CDR3 has 14 amino acids. CDR3 amino acids: CATSTHFRGDTQYF. The CDR3 nucleotides are TGTGCCACCAGCACCCACTTTAGGGGAGATACGCAGTATTTT.

The chain joins TRBV5-6 to TRBJ2-7; unclear D gene. The CDR3 is made up of 14 amino acids. The ends were cut back, 0 bases at V and 2 bases at J, with 9 bases in the middle. The germline CDR1 and CDR2 sequences are SGHDT and YYEEEE. The CDR3 DNA follows: TGTGCCAGCAGCTTGGATAGTTTCGCCTACGAGCAGTACTTC. It translates to CASSLDSFAYEQYF.

The rearrangement uses TRBV4-1 and TRBJ1-2; 9 bases map to TRBD1. V shed 1 base, J shed 7 bases, and the junction held 7 bases outside the gene matches. The CDR3 is 15 residues long. CDR1 MGHRA and CDR2 YSYEKL come from the germline V gene. Here the CDR3 DNA reads TGCGCCAGCAGCCAAGCCGGGACAGGGAGGAGTGGCTACACCTTC. Translated: CASSQAGTGRSGYTF.

The gene calls are TRBV2 and TRBJ2-3, with TRBD1 identical over 7 bases. The length of the CDR3 is 14 residues. Per the germline V gene, CDR1 is SNHLY and CDR2 is FYNNEI. Germline trimming cut 7 bases from V and 2 bases from J; bases unmatched to any gene: 6. This chain's CDR3 is CASKPGQSTDTQYF. The CDR3 coding sequence is TGTGCCAGCAAACCGGGACAGTCCACAGATACGCAGTATTTT.

The V call is TRBV5-1, the J call TRBJ1-4; 10 bases are shared with TRBD1. The CDR3 loop spans 15 amino acids. J gave up 8 bases and V 4 bases, and 8 bases lay outside the gene matches. Per the germline V gene, CDR1 is SGHRS and CDR2 is YFSETQ. CDR3 sequence reads: CASSPRDRGGEKLFF. CDR3 bases: TGCGCCAGCAGCCCCCGGGACAGGGGTGGGGAAAAACTGTTTTTT.

This clone was seen more than once but under ten times. The J gene is TRBJ2-1, the V gene TRBV30; 9 bases map to TRBD2. Germline CDR1 and CDR2: GTSNPN and SVGIG (reference sequence). The V and J ends lost 2 bases and 7 bases, in that order; junction bases with no gene match: 12. This CDR3 has 16 amino acids. CDR3 DNA: TGTGCCTGGAGTTCATATAGCGGGAGTCTTGGGAATGAGCAGTTCTTC. This gives the protein CAWSSYSGSLGNEQFF. The full variable domain, in which reference TRBV30 and TRBJ2-1 provide the parts outside the CDR3, is SQTIHQWPATLVQPVGSPLSLECTVEGTSNPNLYWYRQAAGRGLQLLFYSVGIGQISSEVPQNLSASRPQDRQFILSSKKLLLSDSGFYLCAWSSYSGSLGNEQFFGPGTRLTVL.

This chain joins TRBV30 and TRBJ1-5; D gene uncertain. CDR3 size: 16 residues. The V end was cut by 0 bases, the J end by 2 bases, with 14 bases between. CDR1 is GTSNPN and CDR2 is SVGIG in the germline V gene (reference sequence). The CDR3, as DNA: TGTGCCTGGAGTGTACCAGCGAAAAGCGGCAATCAGCCCCAGCATTTT. It specifies CAWSVPAKSGNQPQHF.

This clone turned up a few times. The V call is TRBV28, the J call TRBJ2-2; 7 bases line up with TRBD2. CDR3 length: 15 residues. With V trimmed by 3 bases and J by 6 bases, 7 bases remained unmatched. Looked up from germline, CDR1 is MDHEN and CDR2 is SYDVKM. CDR3 DNA sequence: TGTGCCAGCAGTTTTCAAATACTAGCGTCCGGGGAGCTGTTTTTT. The encoded protein is CASSFQILASGELFF.

This clone occurred once. This chain links TRBV6-1 with TRBJ1-2; 11 positions agree with TRBD1. The CDR3 totals 17 residues. J was trimmed by 0 bases and V by 3 bases; bases with no gene match: 6. CDR1 MNHNS and CDR2 SASEGT come from the germline V gene. CDR3 nucleotide sequence: TGTGCCAGCAGTGAGCGGGACAGGGGGGCCGCTAACTATGGCTACACCTTC. Its translation: CASSERDRGAANYGYTF.

This clone ranks as medium-sized. This chain's CDR3 is CASSFTGAGELFF. CDR3 nucleotides: TGTGCCAGCAGCTTTACAGGGGCCGGGGAGCTGTTTTTT. The gene calls are TRBV7-2 and TRBJ2-2, with TRBD1 identical over 7 bases. The V segment lost 3 bases and the J segment 6 bases; nucleotides outside the gene matches: 1. This CDR3 has 13 residues. From germline, CDR1 is SGHTA and CDR2 FQGNSA.

V is TRBV18 and J is TRBJ1-1, with TRBD1 identical over 7 bases. The CDR3 extends over 14 amino acids. Germline V gene sequence: CDR1 KGHSH, CDR2 LQKENI. V shed 6 bases, J shed 4 bases, and the junction held 8 bases outside the gene matches. Here the CDR3 reads CASSRDSGSTEAFF. The CDR3 region has the DNA TGTGCCAGCTCCCGGGACAGCGGCTCCACTGAAGCTTTCTTT. Looking up the rest from reference TRBV18 and TRBJ1-1 gives the full variable domain: NAGVMQNPRHLVRRRGQEARLRCSPMKGHSHVYWYRQLPEEGLKFMVYLQKENIIDESGMPKERFSAEFPKEGPSILRIQQVVRGDSAAYFCASSRDSGSTEAFFGQGTRLTVV.

In its sample, this clone was seen a few times. The CDR3: CASSILLGQRNPLSGYTF. CDR3 nucleotides: TGTGCCAGCAGCATCCTTTTGGGACAGCGAAACCCCCTTTCTGGCTACACCTTC. The chain uses TRBV7-9 and TRBJ1-2, with 7 nucleotides matching TRBD1. CDR3 size: 18 residues. The trim removed 5 bases at V and 7 bases at J, leaving 22 bases unmatched. Germline CDR1 and CDR2: SEHNR and FQNEAQ (reference sequence).

This clone has only a few counts. The chain recombines TRBV18 with TRBJ2-5, with 10 bases identical to TRBD2. V shed 0 bases, J shed 2 bases, and the junction held 3 bases outside the gene matches. This CDR3 is built from 16 residues. Germline values: CDR1 KGHSH, CDR2 LQKENI. CDR3 DNA: TGTGCCAGCTCACCACCTAAGACTAGCGGGCAAGAGACCCAGTACTTC. It is translated as CASSPPKTSGQETQYF.